The 7 T cell receptor beta chains given below trace back to one sample, sequenced in a study of cytomegalovirus exposure and HLA in healthy donors. The study ran its PCR with 60 Vbeta and 13 Jbeta primers. The data were produced by immunoSEQ multiplex PCR, yet TCRdb's version contains in-frame clones alone and is incomplete. The data hold 160,000 or so clones, with approximately 79% observed a single time. The sample was PBMCs. These receptors came from a woman between 40 and 55 years old in good health and CMV-seronegative.

The rearrangement joins TRBV10-3 to TRBJ1-1; D not resolved. The germline V gene encodes CDR1 ENHRY and CDR2 SYGVKD. The CDR3 loop spans 12 amino acids. Trimming stripped 11 bases from V and 5 bases from J, with 15 bases between. As DNA, the CDR3 is TGTGCCTCCCGGGAGGGTCGGACTGAAGCTTTCTTT. As protein: CASREGRTEAFF.

The V and J genes are TRBV11-3 and TRBJ1-2; tentatively, D is TRBD1 (5 bases). The CDR3 has 15 amino acids. V was shortened by 4 bases and J by 4 bases, with 16 bases between the two germline ends. Looked up from germline, CDR1 is SGHNT and CDR2 is YENEEA. CDR3 coding DNA: TGTGCCAGCAGCTCCCACGGAGGGACTATCTATGGCTACACCTTC. Translated, it gives CASSSHGGTIYGYTF.

This clone was found a few times. V usage is TRBV30 and J usage is TRBJ1-1; D is undetermined. Germline CDR1 reads GTSNPN; CDR2 reads SVGIG (reference sequence). The CDR3 is 13 residues long. Trimming removed 2 bases at V and 4 bases at J, with 11 bases between. The CDR3: CAWSWSFGTEAFF. The CDR3, as DNA: TGTGCCTGGAGTTGGAGTTTCGGCACTGAAGCTTTCTTT.

In the case of this clone: Other DNA sequences in the same sample also yield this CDR3. The chain couples TRBV5-1 to TRBJ2-5; 9 nucleotides line up with TRBD2. The CDR3 runs 16 residues. Germline CDR1 and CDR2: SGHRS and YFSETQ. Losses at the gene ends were 0 bases for V and 2 bases for J; bases not matched to a gene: 5. CDR3 residues: CASSLGSGGTQETQYF. The CDR3 DNA reads TGCGCCAGCAGCTTGGGTAGCGGGGGCACTCAAGAGACCCAGTACTTC. Drawing the rest from reference TRBV5-1 and TRBJ2-5, the complete variable domain is KAGVTQTPRYLIKTRGQQVTLSCSPISGHRSVSWYQQTPGQGLQFLFEYFSETQRNKGNFPGRFSGRQFSNSRSEMNVSTLELGDSALYLCASSLGSGGTQETQYFGPGTRLLVL.

CDR3: CASSRGTGDGTEAFF. In DNA, the CDR3 is TGTGCCAGCAGTCGCGGGACAGGGGATGGCACTGAAGCTTTCTTT. The chain joins TRBV6-4 to TRBJ1-1; 10 bases agree with TRBD1. Trimming took 5 bases from V and 4 from J; bases not matched to a gene: 7. Germline V gives CDR1 MRHNA, CDR2 SNTAGT. The CDR3 is made up of 15 amino acids.

This clone turned up a few times. The gene calls are TRBV27 and TRBJ2-6; D unclear. V was clipped by 0 bases and J by 0 bases, with 6 bases between them. Germline V CDR1 and CDR2: MNHEY, SMNVEV (reference sequence). The CDR3 loop spans 16 amino acids. CDR3 protein: CASSLSAYSGANVLTF. The DNA for the CDR3 is TGTGCCAGCAGTTTATCAGCGTACTCTGGGGCCAACGTCCTGACTTTC.

This chain uses TRBV27 with TRBJ2-1, with 8 nucleotides matching TRBD2. CDR1 is MNHEY and CDR2 is SMNVEV in the germline V gene (reference sequence). The V segment lost 7 bases and the J segment 5 bases; nucleotides outside the gene matches: 7. The CDR3 spans 14 residues. CDR3 protein: CASIPSGGHNEQFF. In DNA, the CDR3 is TGTGCCAGCATCCCAAGCGGGGGCCACAATGAGCAGTTCTTC.